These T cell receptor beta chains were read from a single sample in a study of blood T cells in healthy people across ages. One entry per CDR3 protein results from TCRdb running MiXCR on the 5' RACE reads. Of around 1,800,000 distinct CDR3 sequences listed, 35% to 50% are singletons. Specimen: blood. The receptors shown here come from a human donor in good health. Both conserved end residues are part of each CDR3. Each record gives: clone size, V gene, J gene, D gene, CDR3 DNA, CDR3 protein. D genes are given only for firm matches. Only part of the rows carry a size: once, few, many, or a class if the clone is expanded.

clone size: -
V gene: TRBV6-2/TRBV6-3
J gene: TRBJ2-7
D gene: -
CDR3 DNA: TGTGCCAGCAGTTACCTGAATCACCGACCTTTCGACTACTACGAGCAGTACTTC
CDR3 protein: CASSYLNHRPFDYYEQYF

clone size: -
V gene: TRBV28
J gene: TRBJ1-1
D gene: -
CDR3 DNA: TGTGCCAGCAGGTTACAACAGGTTAACACTGAAGCTTTCTTT
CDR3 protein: CASRLQQVNTEAFF

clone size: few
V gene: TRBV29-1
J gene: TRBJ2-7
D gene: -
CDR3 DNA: TGCAGTGTCGAAAAGGGGGCCTACGAGCAGTACTTC
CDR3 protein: CSVEKGAYEQYF

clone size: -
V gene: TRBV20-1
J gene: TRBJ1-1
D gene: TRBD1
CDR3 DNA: TGCAGTTTGCCGGGACAGGAGAACACTGAAGCTTTCTTT
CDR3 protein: CSLPGQENTEAFF

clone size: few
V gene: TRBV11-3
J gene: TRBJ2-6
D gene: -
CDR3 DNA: TGTGCCAGCAGGACCATGTCTGGGGCCAACGTCCTGACTTTC
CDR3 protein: CASRTMSGANVLTF

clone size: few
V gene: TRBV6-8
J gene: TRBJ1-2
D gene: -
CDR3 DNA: TGTGCCAGCAGACCACACGAGAACTATGGCTACACCTTC
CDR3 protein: CASRPHENYGYTF

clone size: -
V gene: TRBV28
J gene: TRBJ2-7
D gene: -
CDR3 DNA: TGTGCCAGCAGTACCCGGTGGGTCGGGGGCTCCTACGAGCAGTACTTC
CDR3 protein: CASSTRWVGGSYEQYF

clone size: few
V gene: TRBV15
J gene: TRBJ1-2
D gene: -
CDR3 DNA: TGTGCCACCAGCAGAGGGGGAGATTACTATGGCTACACCTTC
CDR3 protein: CATSRGGDYYGYTF

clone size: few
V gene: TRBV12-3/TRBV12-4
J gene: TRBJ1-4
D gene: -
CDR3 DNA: TGTGCCAGTCTAACGACGGCGGGCGAAAAACTGTTTTTT
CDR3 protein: CASLTTAGEKLFF

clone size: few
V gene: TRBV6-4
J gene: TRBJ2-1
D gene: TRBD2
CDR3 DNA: TGTGCCAGCAGTGACTTCGCGGGGGGGGTGAATGAGCAGTTCTTC
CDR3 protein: CASSDFAGGVNEQFF

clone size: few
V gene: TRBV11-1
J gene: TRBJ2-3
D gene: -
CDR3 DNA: TGTGCCAGCAGCTTCGGACGGACGGCCCCCACAGATACGCAGTATTTT
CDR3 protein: CASSFGRTAPTDTQYF

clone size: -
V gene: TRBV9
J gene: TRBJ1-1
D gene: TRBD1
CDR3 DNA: TGTGCCAGCAGCTTCTGGGACAGGGGACCAAACACTGAAGCTTTCTTT
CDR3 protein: CASSFWDRGPNTEAFF

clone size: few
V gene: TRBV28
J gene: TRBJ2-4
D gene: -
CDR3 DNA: TGTGCCAGCAGTTCGGGCGGGGCGGCTGGCAAAAACATTCAGTACTTC
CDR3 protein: CASSSGGAAGKNIQYF

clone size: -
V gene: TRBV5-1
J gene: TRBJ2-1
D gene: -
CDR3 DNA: TGCGCCAGCAGCTTGACAGGCCTGAGGGATGAGCAGTTCTTC
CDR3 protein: CASSLTGLRDEQFF

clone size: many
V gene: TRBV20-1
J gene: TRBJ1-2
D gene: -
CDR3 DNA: TGCAGTGCCCCTTGGGGAGGTTACGGCTACACCTTC
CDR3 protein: CSAPWGGYGYTF

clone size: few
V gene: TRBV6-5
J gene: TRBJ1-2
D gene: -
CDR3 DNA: TGTGCCAGCAAACGACAGGCAACCTATGGCTACACCTTC
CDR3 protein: CASKRQATYGYTF

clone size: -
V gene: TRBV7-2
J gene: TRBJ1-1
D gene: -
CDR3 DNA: TGTGCCAGCAGCTTAATTGATATGGGTTCGAACACTGAAGCTTTCTTT
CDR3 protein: CASSLIDMGSNTEAFF

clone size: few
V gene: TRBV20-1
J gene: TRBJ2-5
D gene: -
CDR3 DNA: TGCAGTGCTTCTAAAACTGCGACCCAGTACTTC
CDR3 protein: CSASKTATQYF

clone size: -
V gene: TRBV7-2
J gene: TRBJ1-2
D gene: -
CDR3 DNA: TGTGCCAGCAGTAATGAGTTCAACTATGGCTACACCTTC
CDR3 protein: CASSNEFNYGYTF

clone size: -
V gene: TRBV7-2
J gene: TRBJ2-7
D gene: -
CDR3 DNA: TGTGCCAGCAGCGCAAATACAGGGTGGTACGAGCAGTACTTC
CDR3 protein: CASSANTGWYEQYF

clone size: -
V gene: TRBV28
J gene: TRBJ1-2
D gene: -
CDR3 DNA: TGTGCCAGCAGTTTACGGGGCGCTCGGAGGGATGGCTACACCTTC
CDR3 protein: CASSLRGARRDGYTF

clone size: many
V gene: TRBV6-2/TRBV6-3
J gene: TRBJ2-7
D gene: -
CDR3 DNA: TGTGCCAGCAGTTACTCGGGGGACGGTCCCTACGAGCAGTACTTC
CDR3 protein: CASSYSGDGPYEQYF

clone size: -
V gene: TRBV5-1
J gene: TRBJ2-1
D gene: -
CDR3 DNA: TGCGCCAGCAGCTTGGCCCAGGAAAAGCAGTTCTTC
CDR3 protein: CASSLAQEKQFF

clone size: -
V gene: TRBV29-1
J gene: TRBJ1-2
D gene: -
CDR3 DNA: TGCAGCGCGACGAAGCCGGGCCGCAGGTACGGCTACACCTTC
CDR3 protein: CSATKPGRRYGYTF

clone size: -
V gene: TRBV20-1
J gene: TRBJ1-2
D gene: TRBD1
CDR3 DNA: TGCAGTGCTGGATACACGGGACAGGGGGACTACACCTTC
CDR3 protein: CSAGYTGQGDYTF

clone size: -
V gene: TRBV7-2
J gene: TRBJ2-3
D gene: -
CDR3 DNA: TGTGCCAGCAGCTCAACTAGAGGCGCGGCGGATACGCAGTATTTT
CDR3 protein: CASSSTRGAADTQYF

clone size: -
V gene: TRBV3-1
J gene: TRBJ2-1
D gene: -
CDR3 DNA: TGTGCCAGCAGCCAGGCTCCTATCTCCTACAATGAGCAGTTCTTC
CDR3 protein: CASSQAPISYNEQFF